Each of the 11 T cell receptor beta chains below was sequenced from the same sample in a study of T cells in Graves' hyperthyroidism and ophthalmopathy. RNA transcripts were the template for amplifying TCR beta CDR3 regions. Initially, a first-round RT-PCR of the TCR CDR3 employed the HTBI primer set. TCRdb reanalysed the multiplex PCR reads using MiXCR and keeps one entry per CDR3 protein. The table shows under 300,000 distinct CDR3 sequences, with less than 30% occurring only once. Sequences were obtained from blood. These receptors originate from a middle-aged man with Graves' hyperthyroidism that later progressed to Graves' ophthalmopathy.

This clonotype was recorded at least ten times. The chain joins TRBV27 to TRBJ2-7; D ambiguous. The CDR3 consists of 14 residues. Trimming took off 5 bases at V and 5 bases at J, with 16 bases between the two ends. Germline CDR1 reads MNHEY; CDR2 reads SMNVEV (reference sequence). CDR3 protein: CASSPRGSVNEQYF. CDR3 sequence (DNA): TGTGCCAGCAGTCCGCGAGGTTCGGTCAACGAGCAGTACTTC.

This clonotype has at least ten counts. The junction departs from the called germline gene at one end, perhaps through a read error. The CDR3 here is CASSQANYGYTF. In DNA form, the CDR3 reads TGTGCCAGCAGCCAAGCTAACTATGGCTACACTTTC. The V gene is TRBV11-2, the J gene TRBJ1-2; D unresolved. CDR3 size: 12 residues. Germline V gene data show CDR1 as SGHAT and CDR2 as FQNNGV.

The chain couples TRBV12-3 or TRBV12-4 to TRBJ1-1; possible D gene TRBD1, 6 bases. V dropped 6 bases and J dropped 5 bases, with 13 bases sitting between them. The length of the CDR3 is 13 residues. The CDR3 here is CASRTGTPTEAFF. The CDR3 nucleotides read TGTGCCAGCAGAACGGGGACACCAACTGAAGCTTTCTTT.

The table lists this clonotype with many counts. The chain combines TRBV29-1 with TRBJ2-7; 8 bases line up with TRBD1. The CDR3 is made up of 16 amino acids. With V trimmed by 3 bases and J by 5 bases, 15 bases remained unmatched. From germline, CDR1 is SQVTM and CDR2 ANQGSEA. The CDR3 DNA reads as TGCAGCGTTGAGGAGCCCGATAGACAGGGGATCAACGAGCAGTACTTC. Translating it yields CSVEEPDRQGINEQYF.

This sequence joins TRBV6-2 or TRBV6-3 and TRBJ2-3; weak D call: TRBD2 (6 bases). The V gene lost 4 bases and the J gene lost 3 bases, with 11 bases spanning the gap. Germline V gives CDR1 MNHEY, CDR2 SVGEGT. The CDR3 extends over 14 amino acids. The CDR3 region is CASSLRGWTDTQYF. CDR3 nucleotides: TGTGCCAGCAGTTTACGGGGGTGGACAGATACGCAGTATTTT.

The sample holds many counts of this clonotype. A read error is possible here, since a much larger clone lies one base away. The gene calls are TRBV28 and TRBJ2-7; D tentatively fits TRBD1 or TRBD2 (5 bases each). Germline V gives CDR1 MDHEN, CDR2 SYDVKM. This CDR3 contains 13 residues. The CDR3 DNA reads TGTGCCGGCAGTCTTCCGGGACCGACTAAGCAGTACTTC. This translates into CAGSLPGPTKQYF.

In DNA, the CDR3 is TGTGCCAGCAGTTACTGGCCCTACACAGATACGCAGTATTTT. It is translated as CASSYWPYTDTQYF. V usage is TRBV6-5 and J usage is TRBJ2-3; D is unresolved. The germline gives CDR1 MNHEY, CDR2 SVGAGI. V was cut by 1 base and J by 2 bases, with 7 bases left in between. This CDR3 is built from 14 residues.

DNA of the CDR3: TGTGCCAGCAGCGTATGGGACAGTCAGGAGCCCCAGCATTTT. Encoded protein: CASSVWDSQEPQHF. The genes are TRBV9 and TRBJ1-5; 7 nucleotides agree with TRBD1. V trimming: 1 base; J trimming: 8 bases; junction bases outside the gene matches: 6. Germline assignment: CDR1 SGDLS and CDR2 YYNGEE. The CDR3 runs to 14 residues.

V and J are TRBV11-2 and TRBJ2-2; 9 positions match TRBD2. Germline V gene sequence: CDR1 SGHAT, CDR2 FQNNGV. The CDR3 consists of 17 residues. With 6 bases clipped from V and 2 bases from J, the junction kept 10 bases outside the gene matches. The CDR3 reads CASRKAGGNGNTGELFF. CDR3 bases: TGTGCCAGCAGAAAAGCGGGGGGAAATGGAAACACCGGGGAGCTGTTTTTT.

This clonotype has a count of ten or more. The V call is TRBV28, the J call TRBJ2-6, with D possibly TRBD2 on 6 matching bases. Trimming shortened V by 4 bases and J by 2 bases, and 15 bases separated the two germline ends. The CDR3 has 17 amino acids. The germline gives CDR1 MDHEN, CDR2 SYDVKM. The CDR3 bases are TGTGCCAGCAGTTCCCATCCCGGGGGAGCTGGGGCCAACGTCCTGACTTTC. It encodes CASSSHPGGAGANVLTF.

There are a few counts of this clonotype. This rearrangement joins TRBV4-2 to TRBJ2-2; the match to TRBD2 covers 11 bases. With 5 bases clipped from V and 5 bases from J, the junction kept 7 bases outside the gene matches. The CDR3 length is 16 residues. The germline V gene encodes CDR1 LGHNA and CDR2 YNFKEQ. The CDR3 here is CASSTSGGFQTGELFF. CDR3 DNA sequence: TGTGCCAGCAGCACTAGCGGGGGATTTCAGACCGGGGAGCTGTTTTTT.